This entry lists 30 T cell receptor beta chains sequenced from one sample in a study of shared T cell receptors in the human thymus. Generated by immunoSEQ multiplex PCR, the TCRdb table keeps only in-frame clones and is missing some. The sample records about 730,000 clones, approximately 83% being singletons. This sample also appeared in a second study, on human thymus T cells.

Sequenced material: thymocytes. The source of these receptors is a girl in the first two years of life with a congenital heart defect.

The V gene is TRBV5-5, the J gene TRBJ2-6; no definite D call. Germline CDR1 and CDR2: SGHKS and YYEKEE (reference sequence). CDR3 size: 15 residues. With 2 bases removed from V and 1 base from J, the gap between germline ends came to 7 bases. The CDR3 nucleotides read TGTGCCAGCAGCTTAACAGTATCTGGGGCCAACGTCCTGACTTTC. It is translated as CASSLTVSGANVLTF. Full variable domain (missing parts from reference TRBV5-5 and TRBJ2-6): DAGVTQSPTHLIKTRGQQVTLRCSPISGHKSVSWYQQVLGQGPQFIFQYYEKEERGRGNFPDRFSARQFPNYSSELNVNALLLGDSALYLCASSLTVSGANVLTFGAGSRLTVL.

This clone came up a few times. The chain employs TRBV6-6 and TRBJ1-4; D perhaps matches TRBD1 (5 bases). Per the germline V gene, CDR1 is MNHNY and CDR2 is SVGAGI (reference sequence). There are 15 residues in the CDR3. The V gene lost 2 bases and the J gene lost 8 bases, with 15 bases spanning the gap. CDR3 in amino acids: CASSYGREPREKLFF. CDR3 coding DNA: TGTGCCAGCAGTTACGGCAGGGAACCTCGGGAAAAACTGTTTTTT.

The gene calls are TRBV29-1 and TRBJ2-1; no clear D gene. CDR1 SQVTM and CDR2 ANQGSEA come from the germline V gene. Trimming pared 4 bases from V and 0 bases from J, leaving 10 bases between. This CDR3 spans 14 amino acids. CDR3 coding DNA: TGCAGCGTTGTATCGATTAGCTCCTACAATGAGCAGTTCTTC. This encodes CSVVSISSYNEQFF.

This sequence joins TRBV27 and TRBJ1-1; TRBD1 is a possible D gene (5 bases). The CDR3 runs to 14 residues. In germline, CDR1 is MNHEY, CDR2 SMNVEV (reference sequence). V lost 6 bases, J lost 5 bases, and 16 bases lay in between. The DNA for the CDR3 is TGTGCCAGCAGCCTTTTTCCAGGGCGGACTGAAGCTTTCTTT. This codes for CASSLFPGRTEAFF.

This chain links TRBV2 with TRBJ1-2; TRBD1 matches at 10 bases. CDR3 size: 16 residues. J was trimmed by 7 bases and V by 4 bases; bases with no gene match: 12. CDR1 is SNHLY and CDR2 is FYNNEI in the germline V gene. The CDR3 bases are TGTGCCAGCAGTGCGAATAATCGGGACAGGGGCGGTGGCTACACCTTC. This gives the protein CASSANNRDRGGGYTF.

A few counts support this clone. The gene calls are TRBV5-1 and TRBJ1-2; D perhaps matches TRBD1 (5 bases). The V and J ends lost 4 bases and 0 bases respectively, with 19 bases between them. CDR1 and CDR2 (germline): SGHRS, YFSETQ. The CDR3 covers 17 residues. For the CDR3, the DNA is TGCGCCAGCAGCCCAGGGAGGACGTTCTCACCTAACTATGGCTACACCTTC. It yields the protein CASSPGRTFSPNYGYTF.

The chain uses TRBV5-1 and TRBJ1-1, with 8 bases identical to TRBD1. J lost 4 bases, V lost 2 bases, and 4 bases had no gene match. Looked up from germline, CDR1 is SGHRS and CDR2 is YFSETQ. The CDR3 sequence is 14 residues long. CDR3: CASSFGRGPTEAFF. The CDR3, as DNA: TGCGCCAGCAGCTTTGGCAGGGGGCCCACTGAAGCTTTCTTT.

The chain combines TRBV28 with TRBJ1-2; D not certain. CDR1 and CDR2 from the germline V gene are MDHEN and SYDVKM. Trimming shortened V by 7 bases and J by 8 bases, and 29 bases separated the two germline ends. There are 17 residues in the CDR3. The CDR3 here is CASTAGGTPANRWGYTF. The CDR3, as DNA: TGTGCCAGCACGGCAGGAGGAACCCCCGCGAATAGGTGGGGCTACACCTTC.

As to this clone: Other DNA sequences from this sample encode an identical CDR3 as well. The gene calls are TRBV9 and TRBJ1-1, with 9 nucleotides matching TRBD1. In germline, CDR1 is SGDLS, CDR2 YYNGEE. Unmatched junction bases numbered 2, after V lost 3 bases and J lost 2 bases. The CDR3 extends over 14 amino acids. This chain's CDR3 is CASSATGGNTEAFF. CDR3 DNA: TGTGCCAGCAGCGCGACAGGGGGAAACACTGAAGCTTTCTTT.

The count of this clone is one. The rearrangement joins TRBV13 to TRBJ1-2; D call uncertain. Germline V CDR1 and CDR2: PRHDT, FYEKMQ (reference sequence). The CDR3 has 16 amino acids. The ends were cut back, 0 bases at V and 3 bases at J, with 14 bases in the middle. The CDR3 here is CASSLGPPPSYYGYTF. In DNA, the CDR3 is TGTGCCAGCAGCTTAGGCCCCCCGCCGAGCTACTATGGCTACACCTTC.

A word on this clone: Compared with germline, one end of the junction differs, possibly owing to a read error. The V and J genes are TRBV18 and TRBJ1-4; 7 bases line up with TRBD1. The CDR3 runs to 13 residues. The germline V gene encodes CDR1 KGHSH and CDR2 LQKENI. CDR3 amino acids: CASSPGGTERPIF. DNA of the CDR3: TGTGCCAGCTCACCAGGGGGGACAGAACGACCGATTTTT.

This clone was picked up one time. The CDR3 nucleotides are TGCGCCAGCAGCCAGAAGACTTCCGGGGAGCTGTTTTTT. Protein: CASSQKTSGELFF. This rearrangement joins TRBV4-3 to TRBJ2-2; unclear D gene. The CDR3 has 13 residues. V lost 3 bases and J lost 6, with 8 bases in between. Germline-derived CDR1 and CDR2 are LGHNA and YSLEER.

The rearrangement joins TRBV6-5 to TRBJ2-2; D ambiguous. This CDR3 comprises 16 residues. Germline CDR1 MNHEY, CDR2 SVGAGI. V was trimmed by 0 bases and J by 1 base, leaving 9 bases between them. This CDR3 reads CASSYSTSGNTGELFF. The CDR3 DNA is TGTGCCAGCAGTTACTCGACCTCGGGGAACACCGGGGAGCTGTTTTTT.

This clone was picked up one time. This chain links TRBV4-1 with TRBJ2-1, with 9 positions matching TRBD1. Trimming at V came to 0 bases and at J to 1 base, leaving 16 bases not matched to a gene. Germline loops: CDR1 MGHRA, CDR2 YSYEKL. The CDR3 contains 21 residues. The DNA of the CDR3 is TGCGCCAGCAGCCAAGATATTACGGACAGGGGAAGTCGAGGGTCCTACAATGAGCAGTTCTTC. Its translation: CASSQDITDRGSRGSYNEQFF.

The chain combines TRBV19 with TRBJ1-1, with 8 bases lining up with TRBD1. The CDR3 runs 15 residues. Trimming removed 0 bases from V and 1 base from J; junction bases left unmatched: 1. Per the germline V gene, CDR1 is LNHDA and CDR2 is SQIVND (reference sequence). The CDR3 sequence: CASSIDGTGNTEAFF. CDR3 sequence (DNA): TGTGCCAGTAGTATAGATGGGACAGGGAACACTGAAGCTTTCTTT.

The rearrangement uses TRBV29-1 and TRBJ1-2; perhaps TRBD1 as D (5 bases). The CDR3 runs 13 residues. CDR1 is SQVTM and CDR2 is ANQGSEA in the germline V gene. V dropped 7 bases and J dropped 8 bases, with 20 bases sitting between them. The DNA of the CDR3 is TGCAGCGCTTGGGTAAGGGGATCGCGGGGCTACACCTTC. Translation: CSAWVRGSRGYTF.

The V gene is TRBV4-2, the J gene TRBJ2-3; D is perhaps TRBD2 (7 bases). The CDR3 length is 17 residues. Per the germline V gene, CDR1 is LGHNA and CDR2 is YNFKEQ. V gave up 2 bases and J gave up 2 bases, with 17 bases separating them. The CDR3 region is CASSQPLGGGPTDTQYF. The CDR3 DNA reads TGTGCCAGCAGCCAACCGCTAGGGGGGGGCCCCACAGATACGCAGTATTTT.

The rearrangement joins TRBV9 to TRBJ1-2; D is uncertain. Germline lookup yields CDR1 SGDLS and CDR2 YYNGEE. The CDR3 extends over 15 amino acids. V gave up 3 bases and J gave up 3 bases, with 15 bases separating them. The CDR3 reads CASSALIDRDYGYTF. As DNA, the CDR3 is TGTGCCAGCAGCGCCCTCATCGATCGCGACTATGGCTACACCTTC.

V usage is TRBV4-1 and J usage is TRBJ1-2, with D maybe TRBD1 (5 bases). The germline V gene encodes CDR1 MGHRA and CDR2 YSYEKL. This CDR3 is built from 16 residues. V lost 1 base, J lost 3 bases, and 15 bases lay in between. The CDR3 DNA is TGCGCCAGCAGCCAAGGCTGTCAGGGATCCCACTATGGCTACACCTTC. Protein product: CASSQGCQGSHYGYTF.

This clone was recorded once. The chain joins TRBV2 to TRBJ1-2, with D perhaps TRBD1 (5 bases). The germline V gene encodes CDR1 SNHLY and CDR2 FYNNEI. The germline V and J ends were trimmed by 8 bases and 6 bases, with 16 bases remaining between them. CDR3 length: 13 residues. The CDR3 reads CASGAGGGDGYTF. The CDR3 nucleotides read TGTGCCAGCGGGGCGGGAGGAGGCGATGGCTACACCTTC.

The chain has TRBV7-8 and TRBJ2-1, with 8 bases fitting TRBD2. The CDR3 loop spans 18 amino acids. Germline lookup yields CDR1 SGHVS and CDR2 FQNEAQ. The V gene end was trimmed by 4 bases and the J gene end by 0 bases; junction bases not matched to a gene: 11. CDR3 DNA: TGTGCCAGCAGCTCCGGCAATATGGCGGGGGGCTCCTACAATGAGCAGTTCTTC. It specifies CASSSGNMAGGSYNEQFF.

This chain uses TRBV5-6 with TRBJ2-4, with a weak D call TRBD2 (6 bases). The CDR3 covers 16 residues. V was trimmed by 4 bases and J by 7 bases, leaving 21 bases between them. Germline V gene data show CDR1 as SGHDT and CDR2 as YYEEEE. DNA for the CDR3: TGTGCCAGCAGCCCGGGGGTTACGGGACTTCTTAACATTCAGTACTTC. Its translation is CASSPGVTGLLNIQYF.

This chain uses TRBV7-9 with TRBJ1-1; D is undetermined. Germline lookup yields CDR1 SEHNR and CDR2 FQNEAQ (reference sequence). The CDR3 extends over 17 amino acids. V lost 5 bases to trimming and J lost 1 base, with 20 bases between them. CDR3 nucleotides: TGTGCCAGCAGCCCCATCTGGAGGGATCCGAGGAACACTGAAGCTTTCTTT. It translates to CASSPIWRDPRNTEAFF.

The chain has TRBV9 and TRBJ1-1; TRBD1 matches 12 bases. The CDR3 extends over 16 amino acids. J was trimmed by 5 bases and V by 3 bases; bases with no gene match: 8. Germline CDR1 is SGDLS and CDR2 is YYNGEE. As DNA, the CDR3 is TGTGCCAGCAGCGCGGGGGACAGGGGGCGCAGGACTGAAGCTTTCTTT. Residues: CASSAGDRGRRTEAFF.

The V gene is TRBV9, the J gene TRBJ1-6, with D perhaps matching TRBD1 (5 bases). From germline, CDR1 is SGDLS and CDR2 YYNGEE. V lost 0 bases, J lost 6 bases, and 10 bases lay in between. This CDR3 has 15 residues. The CDR3 coding sequence is TGTGCCAGCAGCGTAGTTGACAGACCTAATTCACCCCTCCACTTT. It translates to CASSVVDRPNSPLHF.

This clone was counted once. Germline and junction disagree at one end, which may indicate a read error. The chain recombines TRBV28 with TRBJ1-2, with 8 nucleotides matching TRBD1. Germline loops: CDR1 MDHEN, CDR2 SYDVKM. CDR3 length: 11 residues. CDR3 residues: CASSLTGETVF. The CDR3 DNA reads TGTGCCAGCAGTTTGACAGGGGAGACCGTCTTC.

The chain joins TRBV2 to TRBJ2-3, with D possibly being TRBD1 (5 bases). The CDR3 consists of 15 residues. CDR1 and CDR2 from the germline V gene are SNHLY and FYNNEI. The V gene lost 4 bases and the J gene lost 2 bases, with 13 bases spanning the gap. This chain's CDR3 is CASSALGPSTDTQYF. The DNA for the CDR3 is TGTGCCAGCAGTGCTTTGGGGCCCTCCACAGATACGCAGTATTTT.

J is TRBJ2-4 and V is TRBV6-5; 7 bases are a match to TRBD2. From germline, CDR1 is MNHEY and CDR2 SVGAGI. The CDR3 totals 15 residues. The J segment lost 8 bases and the V segment lost 2 bases, leaving 9 bases of the junction unmatched. The CDR3 region has the DNA TGTGCCAGCAGTTACGGGAGGGGCCGTCAGGACATTCAGTACTTC. Translated, it gives CASSYGRGRQDIQYF.

The rearrangement joins TRBV5-1 to TRBJ2-1, with 8 positions matching TRBD2. Trimming removed 0 bases from V and 0 bases from J; junction bases left unmatched: 2. The CDR3 loop spans 16 amino acids. Germline CDR1 is SGHRS and CDR2 is YFSETQ. CDR3 amino acids: CASSLGLASSYNEQFF. Here the CDR3 DNA reads TGCGCCAGCAGCTTGGGACTAGCGAGCTCCTACAATGAGCAGTTCTTC.

This rearrangement joins TRBV11-2 to TRBJ1-1; the D is unclear. This CDR3 is 14 amino acids long. Germline CDR1 is SGHAT and CDR2 is FQNNGV. Trimming took 5 bases from V and 3 from J, leaving 13 bases between them. The CDR3 loop reads CASSEALEDTEAFF. The CDR3, as DNA: TGTGCCAGCAGCGAGGCGCTTGAGGACACTGAAGCTTTCTTT. The full variable domain, completed using reference TRBV11-2 and TRBJ1-1, is EAGVAQSPRYKIIEKRQSVAFWCNPISGHATLYWYQQILGQGPKLLIQFQNNGVVDDSQLPKDRFSAERLKGVDSTLKIQPAKLEDSAVYLCASSEALEDTEAFFGQGTRLTVV.